These T cell receptor beta chains were read from a single sample in a study of blood T cell repertoires in COVID-19. Using immunoSEQ multiplex PCR, the repertoire was profiled, and TCRdb retains in-frame clones only, with some absent. The sample includes 55,000 or so clones, approximately 85% seen only once; the top ten take roughly 13%. The sample was peripheral blood. The receptors here all came from a human donor in a cohort sampled during active COVID-19. The CDR3 runs from the conserved cysteine through the conserved F or W. Fields, in order: D gene, clone size, V gene, CDR3 protein. The D gene is left open where the match is weak. Clone sizes are given selectively: once, few, many, or a class where the clone is expanded.

>-|few|TRBV4-2
CASSQDLSNQPQHF
>TRBD2|-|TRBV9
CASRSLAGVEDEQFF
>TRBD1|few|TRBV5-1
CASSWPGTVREQYF
>-|-|TRBV30
CAWSLQDRRETQYF
>-|-|TRBV12-3/TRBV12-4
CASSPTGNQPQHF
>TRBD1|-|TRBV4-3
CASSQDRGRGYYGYTF
>-|-|TRBV11-2
CASSLKAFGTFHEQYF
>TRBD2|-|TRBV11-2
CASSVPSGGTDTQYF
>-|-|TRBV7-3
CASSPSGIRDEQFF
>-|-|TRBV27
CASSPWRVGETQYF
>TRBD1|-|TRBV10-3
CAISETGGSPDTQYF
>TRBD1|-|TRBV5-1
CASSLGQGRDQPQHF
>TRBD2|-|TRBV19
CASALASGRADVKNIQYF
>-|-|TRBV6-5
CAGQITSTDTQYF
>TRBD2|-|TRBV5-1
CASSPSGGPYEQYF
>TRBD2|-|TRBV5-1
CASGLAGGEETQYF
>TRBD1|-|TRBV27
CASRGQGNTEAFF
>-|few|TRBV29-1
CSVEWQGYEQYF
>-|-|TRBV9
CASSGGAAVTSYEQYF
>-|few|TRBV12-3/TRBV12-4
CASSYRRRYEQYF
>-|-|TRBV18
CASSTRDGNSPLHF
>TRBD2|-|TRBV18
CASSPRTSLETQYF
>-|once|TRBV18
CASSPGGADTQYF
>-|once|TRBV9
CASSVGVSPRGTGELFF
>TRBD2|-|TRBV4-2
CASSPPGLGAYEQYF
>-|-|TRBV21-1
CASSSFRASSGYTF
>TRBD1|-|TRBV18
CASSPGQGGGQPQHF
>-|-|TRBV27
CASRSQGVPSYEQYF
>-|-|TRBV5-4
CASSEKTVNTEAFF
>TRBD2|-|TRBV28
CASSLAGTRVYEQYF
>TRBD2|-|TRBV6-5
CATSGELAGVNEQYF
>TRBD2|-|TRBV5-6
CASSAFELAGGREQYF
>-|-|TRBV6-5
CASSYSDSLDQPQHF
>TRBD1|-|TRBV5-1
CASSMGQGSYNEQFF
>-|few|TRBV5-4
CASKLSGGLGEQYF
>TRBD1|few|TRBV27
CASSSLKGAMVLVYF
>-|-|TRBV19
CASSLQWGGSHGYTF
>-|-|TRBV25-1
CASSFDLAGYEQYF
>TRBD2|-|TRBV28
CASSLAGGQTYNEQFF
>TRBD2|-|TRBV5-4
CASRSLGGSKETQYF
>-|-|TRBV5-5
CASSPSSYNSPLHF
>TRBD1|-|TRBV27
CASRWTGASEQYF
>TRBD2|-|TRBV7-2
CASSLVRLLAGRSYNEQFF
>-|-|TRBV6-6
CASSYQGSNQPQHF
>-|-|TRBV6-2/TRBV6-3
CASSYNQRTATYEQYF
>TRBD2|once|TRBV29-1
CSEAGTSGSKETQYF
>TRBD1|-|TRBV6-5
CASNPGGGYEQYF
>-|-|TRBV3-1/TRBV3-2
CASSRWEYTGELFF
>TRBD1|-|TRBV9
CASSVGTGDGELFF
>-|-|TRBV6-2/TRBV6-3
CASSSNGRNEQFF